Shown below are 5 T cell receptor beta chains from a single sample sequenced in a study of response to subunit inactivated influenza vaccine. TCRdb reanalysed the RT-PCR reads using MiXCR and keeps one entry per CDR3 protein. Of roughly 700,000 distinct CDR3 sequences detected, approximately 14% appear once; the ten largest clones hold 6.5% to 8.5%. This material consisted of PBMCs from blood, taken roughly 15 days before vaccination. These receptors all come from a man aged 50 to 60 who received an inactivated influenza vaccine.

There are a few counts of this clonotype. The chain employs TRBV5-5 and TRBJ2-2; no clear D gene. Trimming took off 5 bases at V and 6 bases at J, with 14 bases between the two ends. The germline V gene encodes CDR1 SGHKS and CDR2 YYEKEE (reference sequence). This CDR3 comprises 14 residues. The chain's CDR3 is CASSRALGAGELFF. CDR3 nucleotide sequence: TGTGCCAGCAGTAGGGCGCTTGGGGCCGGGGAGCTGTTTTTT.

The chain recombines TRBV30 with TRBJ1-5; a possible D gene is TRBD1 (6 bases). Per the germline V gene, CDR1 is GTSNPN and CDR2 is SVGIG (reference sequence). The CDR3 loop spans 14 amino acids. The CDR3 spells CALQGSGLNQPQHF. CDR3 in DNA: TGTGCATTACAGGGATCGGGCCTCAATCAGCCCCAGCATTTT.

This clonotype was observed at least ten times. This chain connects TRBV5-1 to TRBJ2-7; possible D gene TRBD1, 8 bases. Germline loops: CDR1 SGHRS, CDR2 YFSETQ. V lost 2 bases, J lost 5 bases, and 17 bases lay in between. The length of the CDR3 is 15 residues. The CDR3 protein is CASSLAGQVNNEQYF. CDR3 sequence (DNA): TGCGCCAGCAGCTTAGCGGGACAGGTCAACAACGAGCAGTACTTC.

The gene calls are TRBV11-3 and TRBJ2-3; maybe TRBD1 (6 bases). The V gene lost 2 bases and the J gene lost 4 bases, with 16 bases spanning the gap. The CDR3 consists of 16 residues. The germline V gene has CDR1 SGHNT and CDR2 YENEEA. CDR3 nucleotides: TGTGCCAGCAGCTTATCCCCAGGGGTTGGTTCAGATACGCAGTATTTT. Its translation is CASSLSPGVGSDTQYF.

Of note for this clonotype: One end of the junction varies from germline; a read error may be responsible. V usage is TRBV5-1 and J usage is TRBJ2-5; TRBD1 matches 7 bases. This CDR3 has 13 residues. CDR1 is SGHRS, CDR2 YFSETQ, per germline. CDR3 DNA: TGCGCCAGCAGCCCGGGACAGTACGAGACCCAATACTTC. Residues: CASSPGQYETQYF. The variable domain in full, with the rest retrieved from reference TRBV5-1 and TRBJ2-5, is KAGVTQTPRYLIKTRGQQVTLSCSPISGHRSVSWYQQTPGQGLQFLFEYFSETQRNKGNFPGRFSGRQFSNSRSEMNVSTLELGDSALYLCASSPGQYETQYFGPGTRLLVL.